This TCR beta chain was retrieved from a study of blood T cell repertoires in COVID-19. This clone has a handful of counts. Participants' own reports of clinical history determined their cohort assignment. Here immunoSEQ multiplex PCR was the method, and the copy in TCRdb shows in-frame clones only, minus some. The sample includes about 190,000 clones, about 81% of them seen just once. The receptor's source is a woman in her twenties or thirties who had recovered from COVID-19. Sequencing used PBMCs or T cells enriched from blood (not recorded which).

The CDR3 loop is CASSLRGAQSLNTIYF. CDR3 in DNA: TGTGCCAGCAGCTTACGGGGGGCGCAGTCCCTAAACACCATATATTTT. The rearrangement links TRBV7-2 to TRBJ1-3, with a possible D match to TRBD1 (6 bases). Deletions cut 2 bases from V and 6 bases from J, with 17 bases between. The germline CDR1 and CDR2 sequences are SGHTA and FQGNSA. The CDR3 sequence is 16 residues long.